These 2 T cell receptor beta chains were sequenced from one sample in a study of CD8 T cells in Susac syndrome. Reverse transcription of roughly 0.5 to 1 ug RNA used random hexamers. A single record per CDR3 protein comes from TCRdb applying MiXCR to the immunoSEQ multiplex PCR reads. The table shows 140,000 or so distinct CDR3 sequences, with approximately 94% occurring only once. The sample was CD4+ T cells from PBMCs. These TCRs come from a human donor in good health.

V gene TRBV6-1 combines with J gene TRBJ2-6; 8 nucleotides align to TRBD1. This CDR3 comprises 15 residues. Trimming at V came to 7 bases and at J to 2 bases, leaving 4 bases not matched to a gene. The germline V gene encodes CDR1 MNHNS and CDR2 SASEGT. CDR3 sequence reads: CASTSDRAGANVLTF. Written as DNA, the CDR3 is TGTGCCAGCACCTCGGACAGGGCTGGGGCCAACGTCCTGACTTTC.

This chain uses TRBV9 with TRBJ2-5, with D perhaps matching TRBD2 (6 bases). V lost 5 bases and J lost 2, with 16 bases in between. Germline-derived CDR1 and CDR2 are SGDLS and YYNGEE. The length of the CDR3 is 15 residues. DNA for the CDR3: TGTGCCAGCAGTTTCGGAGGGAGGCGACAAGAGACCCAGTACTTC. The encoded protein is CASSFGGRRQETQYF.